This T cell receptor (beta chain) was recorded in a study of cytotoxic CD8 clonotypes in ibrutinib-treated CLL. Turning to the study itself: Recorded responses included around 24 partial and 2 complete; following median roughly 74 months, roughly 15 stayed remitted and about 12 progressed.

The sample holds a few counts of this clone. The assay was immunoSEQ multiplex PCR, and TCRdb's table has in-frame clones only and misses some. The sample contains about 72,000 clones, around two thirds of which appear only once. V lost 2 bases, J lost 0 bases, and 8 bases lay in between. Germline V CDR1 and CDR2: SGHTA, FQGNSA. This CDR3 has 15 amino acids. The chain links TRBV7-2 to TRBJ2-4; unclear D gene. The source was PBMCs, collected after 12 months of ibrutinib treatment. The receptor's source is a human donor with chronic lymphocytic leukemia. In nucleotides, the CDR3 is TGTGCCAGCAGCTTACGGCTCGAAGCCAAAAACATTCAGTACTTC. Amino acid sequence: CASSLRLEAKNIQYF.